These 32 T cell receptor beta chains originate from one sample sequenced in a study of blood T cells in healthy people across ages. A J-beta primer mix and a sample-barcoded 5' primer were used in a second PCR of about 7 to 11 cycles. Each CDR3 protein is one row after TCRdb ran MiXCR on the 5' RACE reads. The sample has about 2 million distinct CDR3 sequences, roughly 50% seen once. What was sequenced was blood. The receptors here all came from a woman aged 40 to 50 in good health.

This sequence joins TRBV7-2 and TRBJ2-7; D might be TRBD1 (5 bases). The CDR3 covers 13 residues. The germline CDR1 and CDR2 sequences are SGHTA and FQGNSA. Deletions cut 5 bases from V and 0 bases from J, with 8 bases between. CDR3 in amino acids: CASSPDTSYEQYF. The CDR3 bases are TGTGCCAGCAGCCCGGACACCTCCTACGAGCAGTACTTC.

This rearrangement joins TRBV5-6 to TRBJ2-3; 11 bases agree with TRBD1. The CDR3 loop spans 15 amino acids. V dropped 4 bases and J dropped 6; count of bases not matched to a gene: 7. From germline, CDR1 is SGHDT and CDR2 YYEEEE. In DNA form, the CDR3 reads TGTGCCAGCAGCATGGACAGGGGGCGGTGGGATACGCAGTATTTT. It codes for CASSMDRGRWDTQYF.

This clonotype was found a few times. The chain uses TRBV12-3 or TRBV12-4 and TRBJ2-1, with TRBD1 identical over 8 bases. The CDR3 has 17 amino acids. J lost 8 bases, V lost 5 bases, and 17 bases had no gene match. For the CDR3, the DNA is TGTGCCAGCAGTAGGCCCGAAGGCAGGGGGCCGGGTGATGAGCAGTTCTTC. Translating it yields CASSRPEGRGPGDEQFF.

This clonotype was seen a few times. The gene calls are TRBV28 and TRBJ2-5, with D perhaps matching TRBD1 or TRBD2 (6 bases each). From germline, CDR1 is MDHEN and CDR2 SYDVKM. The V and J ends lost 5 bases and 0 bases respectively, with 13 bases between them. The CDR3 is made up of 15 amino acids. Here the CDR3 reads CASSLPGAYQETQYF. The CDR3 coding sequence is TGTGCCAGCAGTCTCCCGGGGGCATACCAAGAGACCCAGTACTTC.

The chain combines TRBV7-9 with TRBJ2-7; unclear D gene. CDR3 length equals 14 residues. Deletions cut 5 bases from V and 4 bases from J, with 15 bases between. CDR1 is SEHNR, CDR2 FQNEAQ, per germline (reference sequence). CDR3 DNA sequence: TGTGCCAGCAGCCCGACGCTTGACGGGTACGAGCAGTACTTC. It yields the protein CASSPTLDGYEQYF. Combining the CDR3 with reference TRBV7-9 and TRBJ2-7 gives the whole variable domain DTGVSQNPRHKITKRGQNVTFRCDPISEHNRLYWYRQTLGQGPEFLTYFQNEAQLEKSRLLSDRFSAERPKGSFSTLEIQRTEQGDSAMYLCASSPTLDGYEQYFGPGTRLTVT.

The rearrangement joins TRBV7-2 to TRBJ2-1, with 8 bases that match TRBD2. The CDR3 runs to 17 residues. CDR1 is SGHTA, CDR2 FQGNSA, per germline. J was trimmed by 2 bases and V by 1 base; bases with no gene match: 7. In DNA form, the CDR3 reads TGTGCCAGCAGCTTAGTTCTCGGGGGGGGCCCCTACAATGAGCAGTTCTTC. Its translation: CASSLVLGGGPYNEQFF.

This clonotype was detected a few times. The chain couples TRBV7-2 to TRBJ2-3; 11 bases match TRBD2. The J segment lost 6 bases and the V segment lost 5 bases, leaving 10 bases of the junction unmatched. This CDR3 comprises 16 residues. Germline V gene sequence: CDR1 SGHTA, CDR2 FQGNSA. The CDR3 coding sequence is TGTGCCAGCAGCAAATCGCTAGCGGGGGGAAGTGATACGCAGTATTTT. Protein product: CASSKSLAGGSDTQYF.

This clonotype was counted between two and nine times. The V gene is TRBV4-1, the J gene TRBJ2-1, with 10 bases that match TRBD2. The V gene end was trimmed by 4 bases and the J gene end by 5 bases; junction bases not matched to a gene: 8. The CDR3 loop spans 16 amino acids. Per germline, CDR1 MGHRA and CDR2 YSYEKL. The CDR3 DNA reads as TGCGCCAGCAGCCCGAGACCAGCGGGGGGGAACAATGAGCAGTTCTTC. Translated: CASSPRPAGGNNEQFF.

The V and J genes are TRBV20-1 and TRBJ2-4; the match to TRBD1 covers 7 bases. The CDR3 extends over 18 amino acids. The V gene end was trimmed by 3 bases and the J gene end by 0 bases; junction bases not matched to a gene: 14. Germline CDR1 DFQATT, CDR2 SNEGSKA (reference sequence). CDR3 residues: CSASPGTARVIAKNIQYF. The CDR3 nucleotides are TGCAGTGCTAGCCCCGGGACAGCAAGGGTTATAGCCAAAAACATTCAGTACTTC.

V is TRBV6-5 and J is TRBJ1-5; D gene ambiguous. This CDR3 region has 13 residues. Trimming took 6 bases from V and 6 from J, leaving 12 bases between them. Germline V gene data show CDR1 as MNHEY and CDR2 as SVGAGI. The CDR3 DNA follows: TGTGCCAGCAGCGCTCGGACGTTTCAGCCCCAGCATTTT. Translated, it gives CASSARTFQPQHF.

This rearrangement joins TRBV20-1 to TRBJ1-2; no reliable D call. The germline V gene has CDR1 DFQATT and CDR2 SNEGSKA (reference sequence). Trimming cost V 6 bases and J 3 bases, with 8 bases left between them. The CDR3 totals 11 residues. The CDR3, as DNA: TGCAGTGCCAGACGGGACTATGGCTACACCTTC. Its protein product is CSARRDYGYTF.

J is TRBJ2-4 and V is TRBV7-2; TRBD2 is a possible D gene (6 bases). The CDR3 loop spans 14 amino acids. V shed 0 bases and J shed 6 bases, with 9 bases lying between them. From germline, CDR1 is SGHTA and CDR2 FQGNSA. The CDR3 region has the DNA TGTGCCAGCAGCTTAGCGCAGGGAGGAAACATTCAGTACTTC. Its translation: CASSLAQGGNIQYF.

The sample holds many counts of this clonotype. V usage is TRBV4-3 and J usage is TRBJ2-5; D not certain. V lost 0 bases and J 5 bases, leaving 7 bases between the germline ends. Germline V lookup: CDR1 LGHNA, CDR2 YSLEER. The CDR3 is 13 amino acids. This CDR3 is CASSQDPSETQYF. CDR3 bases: TGCGCCAGCAGCCAAGATCCCTCCGAGACCCAGTACTTC.

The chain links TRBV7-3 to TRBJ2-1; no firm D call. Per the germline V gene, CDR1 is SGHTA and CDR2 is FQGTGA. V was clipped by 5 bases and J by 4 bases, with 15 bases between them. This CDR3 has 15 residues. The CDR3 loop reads CASSPDRTVYNEQFF. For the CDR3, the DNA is TGTGCCAGCAGCCCGGACCGAACGGTTTACAATGAGCAGTTCTTC.

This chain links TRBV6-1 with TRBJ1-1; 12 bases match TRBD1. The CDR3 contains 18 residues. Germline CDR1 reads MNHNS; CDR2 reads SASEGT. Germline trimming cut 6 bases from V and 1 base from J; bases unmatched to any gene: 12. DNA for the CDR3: TGTGCCAGCAGCATGGGACAGGGGGCGCAGTTAAGGAACACTGAAGCTTTCTTT. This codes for CASSMGQGAQLRNTEAFF.

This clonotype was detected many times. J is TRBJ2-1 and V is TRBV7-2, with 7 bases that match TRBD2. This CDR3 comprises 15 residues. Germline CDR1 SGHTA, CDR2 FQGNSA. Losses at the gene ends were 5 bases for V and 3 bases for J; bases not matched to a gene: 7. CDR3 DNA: TGTGCCAGCAGCGTAAGTGGCGGGAGCTACAATGAGCAGTTCTTC. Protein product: CASSVSGGSYNEQFF.

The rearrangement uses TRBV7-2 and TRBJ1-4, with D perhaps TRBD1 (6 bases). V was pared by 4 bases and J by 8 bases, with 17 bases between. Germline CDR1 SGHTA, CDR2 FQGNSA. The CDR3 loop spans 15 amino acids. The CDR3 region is CASSSSGALVEKLFF. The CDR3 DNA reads TGTGCCAGCAGCTCCTCAGGGGCCTTGGTGGAAAAACTGTTTTTT.

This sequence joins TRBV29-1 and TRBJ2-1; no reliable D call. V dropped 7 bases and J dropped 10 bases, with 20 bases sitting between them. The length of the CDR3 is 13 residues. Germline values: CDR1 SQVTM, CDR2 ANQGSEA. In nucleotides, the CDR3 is TGCAGCGCTGGGCATTTTTCGGTCAGCGAGCAGTTCTTC. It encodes CSAGHFSVSEQFF.

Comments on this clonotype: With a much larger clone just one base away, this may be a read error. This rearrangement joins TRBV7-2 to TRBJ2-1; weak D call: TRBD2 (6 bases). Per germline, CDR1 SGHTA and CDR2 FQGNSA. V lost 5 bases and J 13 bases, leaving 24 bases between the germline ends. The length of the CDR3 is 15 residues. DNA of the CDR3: TGTGCCAGCAGCCCCCCCGGTCACGGGGGTGAGACCCAGTTCTTC. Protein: CASSPPGHGGETQFF.

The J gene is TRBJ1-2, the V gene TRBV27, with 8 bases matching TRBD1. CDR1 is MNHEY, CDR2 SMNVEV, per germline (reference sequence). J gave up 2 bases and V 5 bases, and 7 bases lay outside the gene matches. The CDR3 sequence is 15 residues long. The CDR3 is CASSTRQGPNYGYTF. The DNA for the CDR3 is TGTGCCAGCAGTACCCGACAGGGGCCCAACTATGGCTACACCTTC.

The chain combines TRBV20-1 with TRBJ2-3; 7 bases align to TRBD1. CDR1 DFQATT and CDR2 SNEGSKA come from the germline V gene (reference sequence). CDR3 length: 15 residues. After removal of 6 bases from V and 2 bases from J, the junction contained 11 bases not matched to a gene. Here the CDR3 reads CSAASPGQNTDTQYF. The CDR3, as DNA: TGCAGTGCCGCCTCGCCGGGACAGAACACAGATACGCAGTATTTT.

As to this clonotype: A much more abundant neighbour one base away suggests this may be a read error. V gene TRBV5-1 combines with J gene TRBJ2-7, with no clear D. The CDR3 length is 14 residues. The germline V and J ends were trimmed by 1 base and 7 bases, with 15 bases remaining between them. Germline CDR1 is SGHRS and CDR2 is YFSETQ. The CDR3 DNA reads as TGCGCCAGCAGCTTGACAAGCTCCTACAATGAGCAGTACTTC. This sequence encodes CASSLTSSYNEQYF.

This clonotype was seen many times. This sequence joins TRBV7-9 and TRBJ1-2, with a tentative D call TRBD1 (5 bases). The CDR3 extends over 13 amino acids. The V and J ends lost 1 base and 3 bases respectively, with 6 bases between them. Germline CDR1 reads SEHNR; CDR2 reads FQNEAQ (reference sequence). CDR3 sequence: CASSLVGDYGYTF. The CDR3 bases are TGTGCCAGCAGCTTAGTGGGGGACTATGGCTACACCTTC.

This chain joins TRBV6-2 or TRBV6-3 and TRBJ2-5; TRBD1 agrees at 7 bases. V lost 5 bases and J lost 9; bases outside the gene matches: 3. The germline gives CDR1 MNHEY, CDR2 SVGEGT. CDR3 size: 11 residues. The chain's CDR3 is CASSNDRAQYF. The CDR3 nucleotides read TGTGCCAGCAGTAACGACAGGGCCCAGTACTTC.

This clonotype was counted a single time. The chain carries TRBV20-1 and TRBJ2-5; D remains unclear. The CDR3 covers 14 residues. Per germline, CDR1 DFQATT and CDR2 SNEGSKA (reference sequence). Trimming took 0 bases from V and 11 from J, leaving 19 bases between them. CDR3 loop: CSARDDGDLRRQYF. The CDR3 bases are TGCAGTGCTAGAGACGACGGCGACCTACGACGACAGTACTTC.

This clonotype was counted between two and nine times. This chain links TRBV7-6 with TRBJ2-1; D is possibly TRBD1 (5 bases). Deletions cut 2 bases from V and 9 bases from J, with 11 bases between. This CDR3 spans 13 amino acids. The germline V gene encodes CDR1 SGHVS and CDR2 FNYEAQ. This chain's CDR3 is CASSLNFDSEQFF. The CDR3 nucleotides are TGTGCCAGCAGCTTAAATTTCGACAGTGAGCAGTTCTTC.

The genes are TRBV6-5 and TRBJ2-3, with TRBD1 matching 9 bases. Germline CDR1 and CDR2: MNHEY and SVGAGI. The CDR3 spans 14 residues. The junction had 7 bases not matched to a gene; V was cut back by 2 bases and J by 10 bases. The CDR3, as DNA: TGTGCCAGCAGTTACGGGACAGGGCAGGGTGCGCAGTATTTT. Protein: CASSYGTGQGAQYF.

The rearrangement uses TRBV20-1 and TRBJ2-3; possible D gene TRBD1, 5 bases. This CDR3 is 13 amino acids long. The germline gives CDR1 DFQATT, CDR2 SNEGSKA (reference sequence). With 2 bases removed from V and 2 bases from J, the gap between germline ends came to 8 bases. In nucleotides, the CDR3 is TGCAGTGCTAGATACAGGAACACAGATACGCAGTATTTT. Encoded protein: CSARYRNTDTQYF.

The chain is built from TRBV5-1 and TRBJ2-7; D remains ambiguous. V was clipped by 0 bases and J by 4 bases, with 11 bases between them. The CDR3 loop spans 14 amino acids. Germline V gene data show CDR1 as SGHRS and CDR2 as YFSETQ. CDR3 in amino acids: CASSLAPKGYEQYF. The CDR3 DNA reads TGCGCCAGCAGCTTGGCCCCGAAAGGGTACGAGCAGTACTTC.

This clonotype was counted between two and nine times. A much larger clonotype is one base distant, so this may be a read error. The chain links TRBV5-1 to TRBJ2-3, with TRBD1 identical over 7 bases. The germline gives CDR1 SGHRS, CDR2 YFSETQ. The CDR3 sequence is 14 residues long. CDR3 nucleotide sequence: TGTGCCAGCAGCTTAGGACAGGTCACAGATACGCAGTATTTT. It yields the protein CASSLGQVTDTQYF.

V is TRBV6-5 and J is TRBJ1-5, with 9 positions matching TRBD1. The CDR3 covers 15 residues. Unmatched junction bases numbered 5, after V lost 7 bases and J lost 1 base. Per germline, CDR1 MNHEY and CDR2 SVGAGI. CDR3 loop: CASKLGQGSNQPQHF. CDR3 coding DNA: TGTGCCAGCAAACTCGGACAGGGGAGCAATCAGCCCCAGCATTTT.

CDR3: CASKRAGASYGYTF. The CDR3 region has the DNA TGTGCCAGCAAAAGAGCGGGGGCGAGCTATGGCTACACCTTC. This chain joins TRBV28 and TRBJ1-2; D perhaps matches TRBD1 (6 bases). The CDR3 loop spans 14 amino acids. V was shortened by 7 bases and J by 4 bases, with 16 bases between the two germline ends. CDR1 and CDR2 from the germline V gene are MDHEN and SYDVKM.